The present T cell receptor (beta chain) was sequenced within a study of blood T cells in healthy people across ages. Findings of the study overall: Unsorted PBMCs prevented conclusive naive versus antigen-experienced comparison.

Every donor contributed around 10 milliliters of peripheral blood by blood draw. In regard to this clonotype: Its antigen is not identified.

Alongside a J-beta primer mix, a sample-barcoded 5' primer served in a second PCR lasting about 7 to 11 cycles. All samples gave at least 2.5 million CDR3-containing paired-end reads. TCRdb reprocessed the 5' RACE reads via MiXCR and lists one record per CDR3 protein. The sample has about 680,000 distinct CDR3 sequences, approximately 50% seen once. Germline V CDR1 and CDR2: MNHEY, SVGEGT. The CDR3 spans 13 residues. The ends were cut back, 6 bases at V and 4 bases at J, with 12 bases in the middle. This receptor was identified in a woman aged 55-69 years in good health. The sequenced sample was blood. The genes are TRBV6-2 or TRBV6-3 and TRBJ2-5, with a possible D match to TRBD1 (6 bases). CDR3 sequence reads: CASSGTTRETQYF. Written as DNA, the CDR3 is TGTGCCAGCAGCGGGACAACCCGAGAGACCCAGTACTTC.